Sequencing of this T cell receptor beta chain was carried out in a study of radiation and T cells in renal cell carcinoma. Whole-study findings and limits: No pretreatment tumor biopsies were available for baseline clonotypes.

Using immunoSEQ multiplex PCR, the repertoire was profiled, and TCRdb retains in-frame clones only, with some absent. In the table there are approximately 110,000 clones, roughly 80% of which are singletons. On this clone: Its target is unknown.

Time point described: baseline pretreatment blood. Treatment described: 15 Gy SBRT to primary tumor, nephrectomy 4 weeks later. The CDR3 extends over 14 amino acids. The germline V gene has CDR1 MNHNS and CDR2 SASEGT. V lost 2 bases to trimming and J lost 5 bases, with 13 bases between them. V gene TRBV6-1 combines with J gene TRBJ2-7; TRBD2 might be the D (5 bases). Sequences were derived from blood, sampled from a patient whose treatment included radiotherapy and nephrectomy. The sequence was collected from a woman between 55 and 75 years old with renal cell carcinoma. CDR3 bases: TGTGCCAGCAGTGAACGAATCCGGGGAGACGAGCAGTACTTC. Its translation is CASSERIRGDEQYF.